This T cell receptor beta chain was captured in a study of post-analysis software for immune sequencing data. Overall study results and limits: There was significantly lower normalized Chao1 diversity in multiple sclerosis patients than in controls. Higher frequency in patients than in controls was seen for about five TRBV segments, with TRBV5-6, TRBV5-1 and TRBV20-1 among them. Co-batched samples clustered tightly together by F measure.

cDNA libraries for TCR beta contained unique molecular identifiers. The T cell input of roughly 0.9 to 11 million gave roughly 0.5 million cDNA molecules. TCRdb fed the PCR reads into MiXCR, producing one record per CDR3 protein. The sample records around 440,000 distinct CDR3 sequences, around 40% being singletons. The V gene end was trimmed by 7 bases and the J gene end by 4 bases; junction bases not matched to a gene: 7. The CDR3 loop spans 13 amino acids. Germline CDR1 reads SQVTM; CDR2 reads ANQGSEA. To note about this clonotype: Its cognate antigen is unknown.

The sample taken for sequencing was blood. V is TRBV29-1 and J is TRBJ2-5; 9 bases are a match to TRBD2. This receptor was identified in a girl under 18 with multiple sclerosis. The CDR3: CSETLTSGETQYF. The CDR3 DNA reads as TGCAGCGAGACCTTGACTAGCGGAGAGACCCAGTACTTC.